The following is a TCR beta chain sequence with its context. By how much of the sample it makes up, this clonotype is medium-sized (0.01 to 0.1%). The antigen it recognizes is unknown. Per-nucleotide qualities are absent, and no much larger clonotype sits a single base away. CDR1 and CDR2 are read off the germline V gene as SGHDT and YYEEEE. Inclusive of the bounding cysteine and phenylalanine, the CDR3 is 11 residues long. The only DNA kept is the CDR3, 33 bases in frame from the first base. V was cut back by 1 base and J by 8 bases, leaving a gap of 4 bases between them. The sample originates from a study of spatial heterogeneity in lung cancer (dated 2019 in TCRdb). As for the study more broadly: More beta-chain than alpha-chain transcripts were consistently detected, likely reflecting higher beta-chain transcript abundance. At surgery, both alpha and beta chains were TCR-sequenced in about 200 tumor regions, fewer than 85 matched nontumor lung samples and a few dozen PBMC samples. In the raw uncorrected reads, each unique combination of TCR and UMI appeared more than ten times on average. TCR repertoire features were related to nonsynonymous mutation counts determined by whole-exome sequencing of tumor tissue. In non-small cell lung cancer, the study made a quantitative comparison of TCR alpha and beta repertoires among multiple tumor regions, matched nontumor lung and blood. Findings and caveats that apply to the study as a whole: Ubiquitous expanded tumor TCRs showed up in blood more often at tumor resection than at routine follow-up. Confirming at a functional level the hypothesis that regional TCRs recognize regional mutations was considered to require additional single-cell paired TCR alpha and beta sequencing.

The library was made by 5' RACE. Sequencing was carried out with a NextSeq 500. In the TCR library protocol, a unique molecular identifier was attached to each TCR cDNA molecule so that PCR and sequencing errors could be corrected. Per the authors' processing: TCR identification, UMI-based error correction and CDR3 extraction were performed with Decombinator tools. Expanded TCRs were defined as those above a frequency of 2 per 1,000, corresponding to the top 1% of the tumor frequency distribution. Rényi diversity was computed with the R vegan package after subsampling each repertoire 100 times to 5,000 TCRs. CDR3 similarity networks were built from amino acid triplet string-kernel similarity, connecting CDR3s with pairwise similarity above 0.82. Using fastp trimming at Q25 and MiXCR clonotype assembly, TCRdb reanalyzed the public sequencing data and kept in-frame beta chains. CDR3 protein duplicates are merged, each entry listing the most common genes and DNA. These V and J calls are TCRdb output, not the study's own analysis. The sample records 4,000 to 5,000 distinct CDR3 sequences, 7.5% to 10% of which are singletons. The biggest ten clones account for 46% of the sample.

The label giving this sample's time point can be read as: sample taken at primary tumor resection. Without any cell sorting, TCR sequencing was performed on whole RNA extracted either from tumor and nontumor lung tissue or from cryopreserved PBMC samples. Samples were obtained from 70 to 85 patients with early-stage, untreated non-small cell lung cancer from the lung TRACERx cohort. Only patients for whom sufficient RNA was available from at least two tumor regions were selected for TCR sequencing. The sample consisted of PBMCs, taken at surgery. The sequence came from a male donor with early-stage non-small cell lung cancer. The rearranged segments are TRBV5-6 and TRBJ2-1, with the identity of the D gene unclear. The nucleotide sequence is given as TGTGCCAGCAGCTTGTATGATGAGCAGTTCTTC. This yields the protein CASSLYDEQFF.